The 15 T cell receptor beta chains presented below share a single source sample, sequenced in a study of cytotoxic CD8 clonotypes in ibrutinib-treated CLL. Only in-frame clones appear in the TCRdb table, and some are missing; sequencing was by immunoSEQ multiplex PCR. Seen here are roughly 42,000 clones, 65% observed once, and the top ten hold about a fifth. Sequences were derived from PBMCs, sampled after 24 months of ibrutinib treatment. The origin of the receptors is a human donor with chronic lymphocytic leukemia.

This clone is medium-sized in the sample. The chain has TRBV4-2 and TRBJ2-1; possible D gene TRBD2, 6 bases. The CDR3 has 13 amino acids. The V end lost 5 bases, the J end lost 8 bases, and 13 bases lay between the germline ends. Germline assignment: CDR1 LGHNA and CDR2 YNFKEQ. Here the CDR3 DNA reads TGTGCCAGCAGCGGAAGACTAGTCGATGAGCAGTTCTTC. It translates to CASSGRLVDEQFF.

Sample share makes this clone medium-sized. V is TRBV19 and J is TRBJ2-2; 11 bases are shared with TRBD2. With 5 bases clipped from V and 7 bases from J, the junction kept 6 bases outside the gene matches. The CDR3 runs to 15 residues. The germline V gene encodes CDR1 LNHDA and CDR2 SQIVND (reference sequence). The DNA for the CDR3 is TGTGCCAGTAGTTTACTAGCGGGAGCGGTCGGGGAGCTGTTTTTT. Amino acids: CASSLLAGAVGELFF.

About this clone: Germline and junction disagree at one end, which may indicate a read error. CDR3 nucleotides: TGTGCCAGCTCACCACGGGGACTAGCGGGAGAGGCCCAGTACTTC. Encoded protein: CASSPRGLAGEAQYF. This sequence joins TRBV18 and TRBJ2-5, with 14 bases that match TRBD2. Germline V gene lookup returns CDR1 KGHSH and CDR2 LQKENI. The CDR3 has 15 residues.

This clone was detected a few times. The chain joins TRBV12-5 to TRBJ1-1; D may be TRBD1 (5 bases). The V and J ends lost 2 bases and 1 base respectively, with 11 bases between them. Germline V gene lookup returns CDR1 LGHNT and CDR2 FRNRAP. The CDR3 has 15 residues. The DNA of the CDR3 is TGTGCTAGTGGTTTGAAGGGGATGGGGAACACTGAAGCTTTCTTT. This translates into CASGLKGMGNTEAFF.

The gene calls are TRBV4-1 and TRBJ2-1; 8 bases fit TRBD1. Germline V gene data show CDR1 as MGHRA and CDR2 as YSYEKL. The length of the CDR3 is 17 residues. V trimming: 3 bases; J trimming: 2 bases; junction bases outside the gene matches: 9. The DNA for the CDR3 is TGCGCCAGCAGCCAGGCGTGGACAGGGAATACCTACAATGAGCAGTTCTTC. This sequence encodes CASSQAWTGNTYNEQFF.

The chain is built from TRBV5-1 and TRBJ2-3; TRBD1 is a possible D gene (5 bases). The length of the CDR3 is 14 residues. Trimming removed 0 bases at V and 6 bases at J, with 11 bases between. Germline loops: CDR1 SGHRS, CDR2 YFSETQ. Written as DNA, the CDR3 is TGCGCCAGCAGCTTGGAAGGGGATCTTGATACGCAGTATTTT. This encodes CASSLEGDLDTQYF.

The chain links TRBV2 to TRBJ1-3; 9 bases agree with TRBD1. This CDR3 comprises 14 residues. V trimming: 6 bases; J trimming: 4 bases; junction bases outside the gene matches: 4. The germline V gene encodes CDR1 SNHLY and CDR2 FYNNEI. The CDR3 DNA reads TGTGCCAGCAGGGGGACAGGGCTCGGAAACACCATATATTTT. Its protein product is CASRGTGLGNTIYF.

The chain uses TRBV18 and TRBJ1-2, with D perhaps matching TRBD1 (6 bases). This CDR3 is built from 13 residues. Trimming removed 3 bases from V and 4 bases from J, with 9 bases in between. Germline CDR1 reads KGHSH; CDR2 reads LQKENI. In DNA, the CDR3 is TGTGCCAGCTCACCTGAGGGGGGCTATGGCTACACCTTC. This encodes CASSPEGGYGYTF.

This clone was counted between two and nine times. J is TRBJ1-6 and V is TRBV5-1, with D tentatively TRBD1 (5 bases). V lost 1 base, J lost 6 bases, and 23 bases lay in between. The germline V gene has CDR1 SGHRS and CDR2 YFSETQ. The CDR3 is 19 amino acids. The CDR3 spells CASSLSLPLREGLNSPLHF. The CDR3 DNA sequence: TGCGCCAGCAGCTTGTCGCTGCCCCTGCGGGAGGGGCTTAATTCACCCCTCCACTTT.

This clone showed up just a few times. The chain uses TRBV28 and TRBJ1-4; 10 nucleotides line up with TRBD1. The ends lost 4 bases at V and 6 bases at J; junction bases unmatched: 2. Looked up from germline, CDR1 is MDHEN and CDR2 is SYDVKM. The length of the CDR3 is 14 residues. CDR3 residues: CASSSGTGDEKLFF. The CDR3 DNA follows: TGTGCCAGCAGTTCCGGGACAGGGGATGAAAAACTGTTTTTT.

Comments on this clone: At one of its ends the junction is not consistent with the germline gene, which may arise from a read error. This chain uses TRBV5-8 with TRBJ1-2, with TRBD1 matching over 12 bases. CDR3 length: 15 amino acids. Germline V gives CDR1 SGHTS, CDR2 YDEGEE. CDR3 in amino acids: CASSKGQGAYYGYIF. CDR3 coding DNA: TGTGCCAGCAGTAAGGGACAGGGGGCTTACTATGGCTACATCTTC.

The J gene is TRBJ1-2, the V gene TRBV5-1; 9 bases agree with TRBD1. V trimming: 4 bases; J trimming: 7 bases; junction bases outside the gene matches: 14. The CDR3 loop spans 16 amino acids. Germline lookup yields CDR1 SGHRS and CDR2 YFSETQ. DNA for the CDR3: TGCGCCAGCAGCCCGGAGCAGAAACAGGGGGCCCGTGGCTACACCTTC. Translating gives CASSPEQKQGARGYTF.

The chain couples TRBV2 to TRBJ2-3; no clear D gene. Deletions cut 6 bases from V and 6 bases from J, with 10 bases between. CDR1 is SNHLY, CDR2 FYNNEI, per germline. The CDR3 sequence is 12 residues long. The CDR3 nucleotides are TGTGCCAGCAGCGGACGGTGGGATACGCAGTATTTT. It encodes CASSGRWDTQYF.

The CDR3 DNA reads as TGTGCCAGCTCACCAGGGACTAGCGGAGGACCACTTGATACGCAGTATTTT. It encodes CASSPGTSGGPLDTQYF. The chain couples TRBV18 to TRBJ2-3; the match to TRBD2 covers 11 bases. Germline assignment: CDR1 KGHSH and CDR2 LQKENI. The CDR3 spans 17 residues. After removal of 2 bases from V and 6 bases from J, the junction contained 10 bases not matched to a gene. Filled out from reference TRBV18 and TRBJ2-3, the complete variable domain reads NAGVMQNPRHLVRRRGQEARLRCSPMKGHSHVYWYRQLPEEGLKFMVYLQKENIIDESGMPKERFSAEFPKEGPSILRIQQVVRGDSAAYFCASSPGTSGGPLDTQYFGPGTRLTVL.

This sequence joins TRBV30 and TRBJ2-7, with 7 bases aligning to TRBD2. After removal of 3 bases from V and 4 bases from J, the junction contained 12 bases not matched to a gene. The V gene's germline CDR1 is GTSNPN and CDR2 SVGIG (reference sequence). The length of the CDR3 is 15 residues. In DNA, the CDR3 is TGTGCCTGGAGCTTAGGACTAGTCGGGAGTTACGAGCAGTACTTC. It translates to CAWSLGLVGSYEQYF.